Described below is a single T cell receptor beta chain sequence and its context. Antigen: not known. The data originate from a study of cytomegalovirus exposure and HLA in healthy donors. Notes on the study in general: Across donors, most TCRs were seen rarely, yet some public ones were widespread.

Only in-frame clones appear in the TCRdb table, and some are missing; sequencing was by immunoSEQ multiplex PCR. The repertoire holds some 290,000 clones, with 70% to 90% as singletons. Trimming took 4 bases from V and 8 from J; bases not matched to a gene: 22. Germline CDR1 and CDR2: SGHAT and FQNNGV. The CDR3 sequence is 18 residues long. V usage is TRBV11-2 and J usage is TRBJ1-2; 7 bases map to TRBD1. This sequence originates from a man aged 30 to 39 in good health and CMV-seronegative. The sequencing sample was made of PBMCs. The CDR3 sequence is CASSSESVAGGLLWGYTF. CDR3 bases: TGTGCCAGCAGCTCCGAAAGCGTGGCAGGGGGGCTTCTTTGGGGCTACACCTTC.